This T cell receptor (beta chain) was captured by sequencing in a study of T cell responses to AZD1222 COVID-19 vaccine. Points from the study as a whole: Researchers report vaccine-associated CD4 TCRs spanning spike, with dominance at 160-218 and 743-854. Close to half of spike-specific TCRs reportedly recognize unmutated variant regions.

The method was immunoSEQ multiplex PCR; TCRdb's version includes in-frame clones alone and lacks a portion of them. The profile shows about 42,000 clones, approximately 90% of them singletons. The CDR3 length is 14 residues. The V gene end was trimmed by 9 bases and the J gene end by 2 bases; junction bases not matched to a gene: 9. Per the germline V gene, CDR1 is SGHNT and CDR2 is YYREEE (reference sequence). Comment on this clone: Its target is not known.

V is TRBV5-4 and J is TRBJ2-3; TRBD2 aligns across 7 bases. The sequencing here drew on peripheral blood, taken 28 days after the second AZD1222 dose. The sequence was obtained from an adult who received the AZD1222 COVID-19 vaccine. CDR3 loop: CATTTGGYTDTQYF. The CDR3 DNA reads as TGTGCCACCACAACGGGGGGATACACAGATACGCAGTATTTT.